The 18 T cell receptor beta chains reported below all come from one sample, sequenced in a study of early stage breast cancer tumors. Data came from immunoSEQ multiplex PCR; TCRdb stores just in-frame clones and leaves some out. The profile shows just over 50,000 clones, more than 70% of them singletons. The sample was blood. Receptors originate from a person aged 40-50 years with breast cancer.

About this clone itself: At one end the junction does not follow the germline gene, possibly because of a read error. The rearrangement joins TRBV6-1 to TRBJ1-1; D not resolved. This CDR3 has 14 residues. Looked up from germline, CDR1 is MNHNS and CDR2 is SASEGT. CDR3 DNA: TGTGCCAGCAGTGAGATGCATAGGAACGCTGAAGCTTTCTTT. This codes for CASSEMHRNAEAFF.

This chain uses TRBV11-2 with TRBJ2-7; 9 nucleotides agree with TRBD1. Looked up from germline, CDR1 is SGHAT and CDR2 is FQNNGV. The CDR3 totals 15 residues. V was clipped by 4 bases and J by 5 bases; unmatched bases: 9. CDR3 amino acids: CASSSGQGLSHEQYF. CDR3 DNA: TGTGCCAGCAGCTCTGGACAGGGGCTATCCCACGAGCAGTACTTC. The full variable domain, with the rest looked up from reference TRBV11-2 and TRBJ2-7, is EAGVAQSPRYKIIEKRQSVAFWCNPISGHATLYWYQQILGQGPKLLIQFQNNGVVDDSQLPKDRFSAERLKGVDSTLKIQPAKLEDSAVYLCASSSGQGLSHEQYFGPGTRLTVT.

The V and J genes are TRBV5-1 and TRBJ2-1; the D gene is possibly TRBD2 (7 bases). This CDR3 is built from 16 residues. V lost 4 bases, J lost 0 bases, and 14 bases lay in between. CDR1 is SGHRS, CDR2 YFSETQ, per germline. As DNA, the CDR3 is TGCGCCAGCAGCCCGGGGGGCAGCAGCTCCTACAATGAGCAGTTCTTC. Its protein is CASSPGGSSSYNEQFF.

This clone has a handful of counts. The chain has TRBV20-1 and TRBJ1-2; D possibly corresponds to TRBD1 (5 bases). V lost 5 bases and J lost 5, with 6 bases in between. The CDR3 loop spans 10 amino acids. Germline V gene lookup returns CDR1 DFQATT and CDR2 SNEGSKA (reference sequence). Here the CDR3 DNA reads TGCAGTGCTTCAGGGTATGGCTACACCTTC. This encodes CSASGYGYTF.

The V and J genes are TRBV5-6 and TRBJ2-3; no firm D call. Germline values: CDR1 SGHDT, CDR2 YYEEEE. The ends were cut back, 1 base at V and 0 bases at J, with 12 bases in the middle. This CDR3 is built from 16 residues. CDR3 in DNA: TGTGCCAGCAGCTTGAACGTCAAACCTAGCACAGATACGCAGTATTTT. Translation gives CASSLNVKPSTDTQYF.

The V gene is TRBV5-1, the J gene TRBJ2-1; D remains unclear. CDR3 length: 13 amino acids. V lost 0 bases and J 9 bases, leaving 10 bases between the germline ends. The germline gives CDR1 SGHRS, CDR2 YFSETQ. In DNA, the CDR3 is TGCGCCAGCAGCTTGGCCGAAGGTAGTGAGCAGTTCTTC. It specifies CASSLAEGSEQFF.

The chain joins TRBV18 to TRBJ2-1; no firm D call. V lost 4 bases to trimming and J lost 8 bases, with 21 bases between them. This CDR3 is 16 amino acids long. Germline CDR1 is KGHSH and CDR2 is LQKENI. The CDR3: CASSLPPPGRGDEQFF. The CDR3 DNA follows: TGTGCCAGCTCACTACCCCCCCCAGGACGAGGTGATGAGCAGTTCTTC.

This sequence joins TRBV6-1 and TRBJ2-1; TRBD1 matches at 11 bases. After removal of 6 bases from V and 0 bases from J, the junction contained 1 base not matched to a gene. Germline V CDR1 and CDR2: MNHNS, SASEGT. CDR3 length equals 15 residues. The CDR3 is CASSGTGGSYNEQFF. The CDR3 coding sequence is TGTGCCAGCAGCGGGACAGGGGGCTCCTACAATGAGCAGTTCTTC.

The CDR3 DNA sequence: TGTGCCAGTAGTCGGGACAGGGACACTGAAGCTTTCTTT. It translates to CASSRDRDTEAFF. The rearrangement joins TRBV19 to TRBJ1-1; TRBD1 aligns across 9 bases. CDR1 is LNHDA, CDR2 SQIVND, per germline (reference sequence). After removal of 5 bases from V and 3 bases from J, the junction contained 1 base not matched to a gene. The CDR3 is 13 residues long.

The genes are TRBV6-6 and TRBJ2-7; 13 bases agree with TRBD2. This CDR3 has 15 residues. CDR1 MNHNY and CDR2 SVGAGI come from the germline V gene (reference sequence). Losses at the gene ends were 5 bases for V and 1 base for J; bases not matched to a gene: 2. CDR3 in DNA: TGTGCCAGCAGTATGGGACTAGCGGGATCCTACGAGCAGTACTTC. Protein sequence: CASSMGLAGSYEQYF.

The CDR3 DNA follows: TGTGCCAGCAGACAGGGGTTCGGCGAGCAGTACTTC. Translating gives CASRQGFGEQYF. This chain links TRBV6-5 with TRBJ2-5, with 7 bases aligning to TRBD1. The J call may be in error: the DNA end matches TRBJ2-7 better. Germline CDR1 is MNHEY and CDR2 is SVGAGI. The CDR3 has 12 residues.

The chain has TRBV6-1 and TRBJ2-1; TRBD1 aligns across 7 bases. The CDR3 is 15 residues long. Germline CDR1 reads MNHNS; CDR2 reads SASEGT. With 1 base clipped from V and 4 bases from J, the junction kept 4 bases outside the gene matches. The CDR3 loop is CASSEGQGVYNEQFF. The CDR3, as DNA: TGTGCCAGCAGTGAAGGGCAGGGGGTTTACAATGAGCAGTTCTTC.

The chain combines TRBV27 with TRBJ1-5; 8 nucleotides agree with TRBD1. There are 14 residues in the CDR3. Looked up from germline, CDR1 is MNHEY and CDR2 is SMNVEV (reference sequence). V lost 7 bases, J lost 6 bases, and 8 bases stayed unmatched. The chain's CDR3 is CASTLRQGIQPQHF. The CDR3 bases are TGTGCCAGCACCCTAAGACAGGGGATTCAGCCCCAGCATTTT.

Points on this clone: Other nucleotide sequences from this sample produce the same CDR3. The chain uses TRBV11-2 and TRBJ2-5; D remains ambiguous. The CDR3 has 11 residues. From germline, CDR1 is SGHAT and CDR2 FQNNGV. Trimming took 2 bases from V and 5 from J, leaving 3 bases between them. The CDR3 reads CASSLSETQYF. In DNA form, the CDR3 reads TGTGCCAGCAGCTTAAGCGAGACCCAGTACTTC.

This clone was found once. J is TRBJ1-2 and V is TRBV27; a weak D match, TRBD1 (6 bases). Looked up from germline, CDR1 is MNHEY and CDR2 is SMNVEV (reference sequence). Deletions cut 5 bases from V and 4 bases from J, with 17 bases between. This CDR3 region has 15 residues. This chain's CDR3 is CASSKGGSLSYGYTF. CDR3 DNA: TGTGCCAGCAGTAAAGGGGGGTCGCTTAGCTATGGCTACACCTTC.

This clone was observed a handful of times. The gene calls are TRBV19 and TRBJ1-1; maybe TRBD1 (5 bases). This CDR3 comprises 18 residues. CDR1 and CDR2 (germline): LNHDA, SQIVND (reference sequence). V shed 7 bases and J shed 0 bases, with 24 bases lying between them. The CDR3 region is CASTIFRRDLHMNTEAFF. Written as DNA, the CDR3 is TGTGCCAGTACCATATTCCGCCGGGACCTTCACATGAACACTGAAGCTTTCTTT. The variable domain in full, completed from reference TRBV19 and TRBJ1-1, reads DGGITQSPKYLFRKEGQNVTLSCEQNLNHDAMYWYRQDPGQGLRLIYYSQIVNDFQKGDIAEGYSVSREKKESFPLTVTSAQKNPTAFYLCASTIFRRDLHMNTEAFFGQGTRLTVV.

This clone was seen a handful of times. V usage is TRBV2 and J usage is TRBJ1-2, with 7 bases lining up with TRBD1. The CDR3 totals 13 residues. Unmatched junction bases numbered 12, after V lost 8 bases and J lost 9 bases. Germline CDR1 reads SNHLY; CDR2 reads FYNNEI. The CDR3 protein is CASGTGTVVRYTF. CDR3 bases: TGTGCCAGCGGTACCGGGACAGTCGTCCGCTACACCTTC.

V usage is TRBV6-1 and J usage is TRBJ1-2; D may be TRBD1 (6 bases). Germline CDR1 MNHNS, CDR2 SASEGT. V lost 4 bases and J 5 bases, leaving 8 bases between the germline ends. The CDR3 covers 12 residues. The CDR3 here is CASSVQGYGYTF. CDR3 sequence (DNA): TGTGCCAGCAGTGTACAGGGATATGGCTACACCTTC.